This entry lists 20 T cell receptor beta chains sequenced from one sample in a study of cytomegalovirus exposure and HLA in healthy donors. PCR involved 60 Vbeta and 13 Jbeta primers. Generated by immunoSEQ multiplex PCR, the TCRdb table keeps only in-frame clones and is missing some. Here the sample spans 100,000 to 150,000 clones, around 70% being singletons. The sample taken for sequencing was PBMCs. All receptors come from a woman aged 40 to 49 in good health and CMV-seropositive.

The J gene is TRBJ1-5, the V gene TRBV19, with 9 positions matching TRBD1. Germline V lookup: CDR1 LNHDA, CDR2 SQIVND (reference sequence). This CDR3 comprises 15 residues. Trimming removed 5 bases from V and 3 bases from J; junction bases left unmatched: 5. The CDR3 DNA sequence: TGTGCCAGTAGTGTGGGACAGGGAAACAATCAGCCCCAGCATTTT. Its translation: CASSVGQGNNQPQHF.

J is TRBJ2-5 and V is TRBV5-1; TRBD2 is a possible D gene (6 bases). Looked up from germline, CDR1 is SGHRS and CDR2 is YFSETQ. The CDR3 is 15 amino acids. Trimming stripped 0 bases from V and 3 bases from J, with 12 bases between. Here the CDR3 DNA reads TGCGCCAGCAGCTTGGTTTCGCGGGGAGAAGAGACCCAGTACTTC. This sequence encodes CASSLVSRGEETQYF. The complete variable domain, with remaining parts taken from reference TRBV5-1 and TRBJ2-5, reads KAGVTQTPRYLIKTRGQQVTLSCSPISGHRSVSWYQQTPGQGLQFLFEYFSETQRNKGNFPGRFSGRQFSNSRSEMNVSTLELGDSALYLCASSLVSRGEETQYFGPGTRLLVL.

The table lists this clone with a count of one. The V call is TRBV27, the J call TRBJ1-1; D may be TRBD1 (5 bases). Trimming removed 5 bases at V and 3 bases at J, with 10 bases between. This CDR3 comprises 13 residues. In germline, CDR1 is MNHEY, CDR2 SMNVEV (reference sequence). DNA of the CDR3: TGTGCCAGCAGTATAAAGGGGTACACTGAAGCTTTCTTT. It specifies CASSIKGYTEAFF.

The V and J genes are TRBV7-2 and TRBJ2-2, with D hard to call. The CDR3 has 13 amino acids. The germline V and J ends were trimmed by 4 bases and 5 bases, with 8 bases remaining between them. Germline V gives CDR1 SGHTA, CDR2 FQGNSA. DNA for the CDR3: TGTGCCAGCAGCTCGCATAGAACCGGGGAGCTGTTTTTT. Protein sequence: CASSSHRTGELFF.

The chain recombines TRBV28 with TRBJ1-2; tentatively, D is TRBD1 (6 bases). The V gene's germline CDR1 is MDHEN and CDR2 SYDVKM. Between the trimmed V and J ends, which lost 4 bases and 7 bases, there was a span of 19 bases. This CDR3 region has 15 residues. In DNA, the CDR3 is TGTGCCAGCAGTTCCCCCGTCACAGGGCTCGGTGGCTACACCTTC. Amino acids: CASSSPVTGLGGYTF.

The chain combines TRBV29-1 with TRBJ1-2, with 8 bases aligning to TRBD1. J gave up 8 bases and V 5 bases, and 13 bases lay outside the gene matches. The CDR3 extends over 14 amino acids. CDR1 and CDR2 from the germline V gene are SQVTM and ANQGSEA. The CDR3: CSVSDERQGRGYTF. The DNA of the CDR3 is TGCAGCGTTAGCGACGAAAGACAGGGGCGCGGCTACACCTTC.

This clone was counted between two and nine times. The CDR3 loop reads CASSPRNRTYSNQPQHF. The CDR3 bases are TGTGCCAGCTCACCACGCAACAGAACTTATAGCAATCAGCCCCAGCATTTT. The chain employs TRBV18 and TRBJ1-5; no clear D. The CDR3 length is 17 residues. Germline CDR1 and CDR2: KGHSH and LQKENI. V was trimmed by 1 base and J by 0 bases, leaving 13 bases between them.

V and J are TRBV5-4 and TRBJ1-1; the D gene is possibly TRBD1 (6 bases). Trimming cost V 5 bases and J 5 bases, with 13 bases left between them. This CDR3 has 13 amino acids. Germline V gene data show CDR1 as SGHNT and CDR2 as YYREEE (reference sequence). The CDR3 DNA reads TGTGCCAGCAGACCGGACAGCTCGACTGAAGCTTTCTTT. As protein: CASRPDSSTEAFF.

V is TRBV18 and J is TRBJ2-1; 9 positions agree with TRBD2. This CDR3 is built from 16 residues. From germline, CDR1 is KGHSH and CDR2 LQKENI. After removal of 2 bases from V and 6 bases from J, the junction contained 8 bases not matched to a gene. The CDR3 region has the DNA TGTGCCAGCTCACCAGCTCTAGCGGGGAGTAGCAATGAGCAGTTCTTC. Translated: CASSPALAGSSNEQFF.

The genes are TRBV7-8 and TRBJ2-1; 9 bases match TRBD2. CDR3 size: 15 residues. Trimming cost V 0 bases and J 10 bases; bases outside gene matches: 7. Germline assignment: CDR1 SGHVS and CDR2 FQNEAQ. The CDR3 region is CASSLAAGGGIEQFF. The CDR3 region has the DNA TGTGCCAGCAGCTTAGCGGCGGGGGGGGGAATAGAGCAGTTCTTC. Full variable domain (remainder filled in from reference TRBV7-8 and TRBJ2-1): GAGVSQSPRYKVAKRGQDVALRCDPISGHVSLFWYQQALGQGPEFLTYFQNEAQLDKSGLPSDRFFAERPEGSVSTLKIQRTQQEDSAVYLCASSLAAGGGIEQFFGPGTRLTVL.

The V call is TRBV7-8, the J call TRBJ2-7; 7 bases map to TRBD2. The ends lost 5 bases at V and 13 bases at J; junction bases unmatched: 11. CDR1 and CDR2 from the germline V gene are SGHVS and FQNEAQ. This CDR3 comprises 12 residues. This CDR3 is CASSPPGGGPYF. CDR3 nucleotide sequence: TGTGCCAGCAGCCCGCCGGGGGGAGGGCCTTACTTC.

V and J are TRBV5-5 and TRBJ1-2; TRBD1 is a possible D gene (6 bases). CDR3 length: 14 residues. V shed 4 bases and J shed 4 bases, with 14 bases lying between them. Germline CDR1 and CDR2: SGHKS and YYEKEE (reference sequence). CDR3 sequence: CASSPRTEPYGYTF. CDR3 nucleotide sequence: TGTGCCAGCAGCCCTCGGACAGAGCCCTATGGCTACACCTTC. Looking up the rest from reference TRBV5-5 and TRBJ1-2 gives the full variable domain: DAGVTQSPTHLIKTRGQQVTLRCSPISGHKSVSWYQQVLGQGPQFIFQYYEKEERGRGNFPDRFSARQFPNYSSELNVNALLLGDSALYLCASSPRTEPYGYTFGSGTRLTVV.

For the CDR3, the DNA is TGCGCCAGCAGCTTGATCGGGAGGCCGAGCTCCTACGAGCAGTACTTC. Translated, it gives CASSLIGRPSSYEQYF. This rearrangement joins TRBV5-1 to TRBJ2-7; the match to TRBD2 covers 7 bases. Germline trimming cut 1 base from V and 0 bases from J; bases unmatched to any gene: 7. This CDR3 comprises 16 residues. The germline CDR1 and CDR2 sequences are SGHRS and YFSETQ.

The chain joins TRBV27 to TRBJ1-1; 8 nucleotides align to TRBD1. V trimming: 6 bases; J trimming: 4 bases; junction bases outside the gene matches: 4. The CDR3 has 13 amino acids. CDR1 MNHEY and CDR2 SMNVEV come from the germline V gene (reference sequence). CDR3 sequence reads: CASRRQGSTEAFF. The CDR3 DNA reads as TGTGCCAGCAGGCGACAGGGGAGCACTGAAGCTTTCTTT.

This clone has more than one count but fewer than ten. The junction does not match germline at one end; this may be a read error. The chain is built from TRBV2 and TRBJ1-2; D is perhaps TRBD1 (5 bases). The CDR3 is 12 residues long. In germline, CDR1 is SNHLY, CDR2 FYNNEI. CDR3 region: CASTLIGAVALF. CDR3 sequence (DNA): TGTGCCAGCACCTTGATAGGGGCGGTGGCCCTCTTC.

This clone was seen a handful of times. The chain uses TRBV9 and TRBJ2-3, with D possibly TRBD2 on 6 matching bases. There are 14 residues in the CDR3. Germline values: CDR1 SGDLS, CDR2 YYNGEE. Trimming took 1 base from V and 4 from J, leaving 10 bases between them. CDR3 loop: CASSVLGGSDTQYF. DNA for the CDR3: TGTGCCAGCAGCGTATTGGGGGGATCAGATACGCAGTATTTT. Supplemented by reference TRBV9 and TRBJ2-3, the full variable domain reads DSGVTQTPKHLITATGQRVTLRCSPRSGDLSVYWYQQSLDQGLQFLIQYYNGEERAKGNILERFSAQQFPDLHSELNLSSLELGDSALYFCASSVLGGSDTQYFGPGTRLTVL.

This clone appeared a single time. This chain joins TRBV5-4 and TRBJ1-2, with a weak D call TRBD1 (5 bases). V gave up 1 base and J gave up 0 bases, with 10 bases separating them. The germline CDR1 and CDR2 sequences are SGHNT and YYREEE (reference sequence). The CDR3 runs 15 residues. DNA of the CDR3: TGTGCCAGCAGCTTGCCGGGGGGAACTAACTATGGCTACACCTTC. This codes for CASSLPGGTNYGYTF.

This clone has a single count. The V gene is TRBV7-4, the J gene TRBJ2-3; possible D gene TRBD2, 7 bases. Germline-derived CDR1 and CDR2 are SGHVT and SQSDAQ. The V end lost 6 bases, the J end lost 6 bases, and 19 bases lay between the germline ends. The CDR3 loop spans 15 amino acids. CDR3 nucleotide sequence: TGTGCCAGCAGTCAACACAGCAAGGGGGGGGATACGCAGTATTTT. This codes for CASSQHSKGGDTQYF.

This clone was picked up one time. Other DNA sequences in this sample translate to the same CDR3. The V gene is TRBV27, the J gene TRBJ1-5; D gene ambiguous. This CDR3 contains 14 residues. V was trimmed by 3 bases and J by 0 bases, leaving 6 bases between them. Germline values: CDR1 MNHEY, CDR2 SMNVEV (reference sequence). The CDR3: CASSFRGSNQPQHF. CDR3 bases: TGTGCCAGCAGTTTTCGAGGTAGCAATCAGCCCCAGCATTTT.

The J gene is TRBJ2-4, the V gene TRBV6-1; 10 nucleotides match TRBD1. V was clipped by 7 bases and J by 9 bases; unmatched bases: 9. Germline V gives CDR1 MNHNS, CDR2 SASEGT. This CDR3 comprises 14 residues. This CDR3 reads CASKYGTGDTIQYF. In DNA, the CDR3 is TGTGCCAGCAAATACGGGACAGGGGACACCATTCAGTACTTC.